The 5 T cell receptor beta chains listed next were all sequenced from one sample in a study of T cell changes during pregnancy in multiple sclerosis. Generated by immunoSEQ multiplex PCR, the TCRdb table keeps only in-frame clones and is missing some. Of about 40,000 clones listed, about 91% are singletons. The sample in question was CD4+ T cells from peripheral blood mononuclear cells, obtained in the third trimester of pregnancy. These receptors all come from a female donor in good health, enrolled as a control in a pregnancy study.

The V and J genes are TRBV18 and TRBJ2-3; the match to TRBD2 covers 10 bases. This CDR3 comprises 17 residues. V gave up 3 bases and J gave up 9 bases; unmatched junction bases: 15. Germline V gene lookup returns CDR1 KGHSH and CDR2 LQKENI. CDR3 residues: CASSPFLLAGLGLTQYF. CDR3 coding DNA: TGTGCCAGCTCACCGTTCCTACTAGCGGGGTTGGGTTTGACGCAGTATTTT. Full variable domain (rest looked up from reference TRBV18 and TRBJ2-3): NAGVMQNPRHLVRRRGQEARLRCSPMKGHSHVYWYRQLPEEGLKFMVYLQKENIIDESGMPKERFSAEFPKEGPSILRIQQVVRGDSAAYFCASSPFLLAGLGLTQYFGPGTRLTVL.

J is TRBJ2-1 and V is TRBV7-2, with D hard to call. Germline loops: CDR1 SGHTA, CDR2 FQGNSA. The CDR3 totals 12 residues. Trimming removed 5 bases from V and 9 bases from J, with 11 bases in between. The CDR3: CASSDFFSEQFF. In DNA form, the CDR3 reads TGTGCCAGCAGCGACTTCTTCAGTGAGCAGTTCTTC.

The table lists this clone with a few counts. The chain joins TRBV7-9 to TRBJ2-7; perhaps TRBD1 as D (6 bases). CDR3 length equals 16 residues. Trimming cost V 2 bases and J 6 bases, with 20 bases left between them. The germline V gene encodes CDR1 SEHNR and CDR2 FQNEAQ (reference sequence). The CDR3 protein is CASSLRWGRSGLEQYF. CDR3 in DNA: TGTGCCAGCAGCTTACGCTGGGGGCGGTCGGGTCTCGAGCAGTACTTC.

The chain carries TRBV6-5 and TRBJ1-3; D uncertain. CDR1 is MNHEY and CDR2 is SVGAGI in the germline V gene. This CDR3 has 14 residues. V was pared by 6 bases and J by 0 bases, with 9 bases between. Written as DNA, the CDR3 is TGTGCCAGCAGGGGCACCTACTCTGGAAACACCATATATTTT. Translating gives CASRGTYSGNTIYF.

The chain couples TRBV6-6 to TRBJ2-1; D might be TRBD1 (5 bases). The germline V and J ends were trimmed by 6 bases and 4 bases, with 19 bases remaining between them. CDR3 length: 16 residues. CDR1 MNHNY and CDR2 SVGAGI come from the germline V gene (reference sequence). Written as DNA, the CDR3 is TGTGCCAGCAGGAAAAAAGACAGTGCCCTATACAATGAGCAGTTCTTC. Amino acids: CASRKKDSALYNEQFF.